These T cell receptor beta chains were read from a single sample in a study of blood T cell repertoires in COVID-19. TCRdb's table, derived via immunoSEQ multiplex PCR, lists solely in-frame clones and lacks some. The sample holds around 140,000 clones, over 75% seen once. The sequencing input was peripheral blood. These TCRs come from a man in his 70s with acute or convalescent COVID-19. Each CDR3 is given with its conserved first and last residue. The D gene is left open where the match is weak. The size entry is marked missing in some rows and otherwise reads once, few, many or a size class.

CDR3	DNA	D	J	size	V
CASSHGLAGGSSGETQYF	TGTGCCAGCAGTCACGGACTAGCGGGGGGGTCCTCGGGAGAGACCCAGTACTTC	TRBD2	TRBJ2-5	NA	TRBV5-4
CASSKGQGNQPQHF	TGTGCCAGCAGTAAGGGACAGGGCAATCAGCCCCAGCATTTT	TRBD1	TRBJ1-5	NA	TRBV6-5
CASSPRQGDGNTIYF	TGTGCCAGCAGCCCCCGACAGGGAGATGGAAACACCATATATTTT	TRBD1	TRBJ1-3	NA	TRBV4-2
CASSLGAGTNYGYTF	TGCGCCAGCAGCTTGGGAGCAGGGACTAACTATGGCTACACCTTC	NA	TRBJ1-2	NA	TRBV5-1
CASSVSVTYNSPLHF	TGTGCCAGCAGCGTTAGTGTAACCTATAATTCACCCCTCCACTTT	NA	TRBJ1-6	NA	TRBV9
CASSHLERYQFF	TGTGCCAGCAGCCACCTTGAGAGGTATCAGTTCTTC	NA	TRBJ2-1	NA	TRBV3-1/TRBV3-2
CASTESGGAPYEQYF	TGCGCCAGCACCGAGAGCGGGGGGGCCCCCTACGAGCAGTACTTC	TRBD2	TRBJ2-7	NA	TRBV10-2
CASSYSRHLNTEAFF	TGTGCCAGCAGTTACTCGAGACATCTGAACACTGAAGCTTTCTTT	NA	TRBJ1-1	NA	TRBV6-5
CSYQRQQETQYF	TGCAGCTACCAGAGACAGCAAGAGACCCAGTACTTC	NA	TRBJ2-5	NA	TRBV29-1
CATSRSRGKETQYF	TGTGCCACCAGTCGATCCAGGGGCAAAGAGACCCAGTACTTC	NA	TRBJ2-5	NA	TRBV15
CASSLGTATSTDTQYF	TGCGCCAGCAGCTTGGGGACAGCTACTAGCACAGATACGCAGTATTTT	NA	TRBJ2-3	NA	TRBV5-1
CASSDPTRSSYNEQFF	TGTGCCAGCAGTGACCCTACTAGGAGCTCCTACAATGAGCAGTTCTTC	NA	TRBJ2-1	once	TRBV2
CASSLMRDRAEKLFF	TGTGCCAGCAGCTTAATGAGGGACAGGGCTGAAAAACTGTTTTTT	TRBD1	TRBJ1-4	NA	TRBV7-2
CASSDLGGDNQPQHF	TGTGCCAGCAGTGATTTAGGGGGTGACAATCAGCCCCAGCATTTT	NA	TRBJ1-5	NA	TRBV6-1
CARFCGPIKGYTF	TGTGCCAGATTTTGTGGGCCTATAAAGGGCTACACCTTC	NA	TRBJ1-2	NA	TRBV5-3
CASSLSKTVLGQYF	TGTGCCAGCAGTTTATCGAAAACAGTCCTCGGGCAGTATTTT	NA	TRBJ2-3	NA	TRBV27
CASFNGRFSTDTQYF	TGCGCCAGTTTTAATGGTAGATTTAGCACAGATACGCAGTATTTT	NA	TRBJ2-3	NA	TRBV5-1
CAIRAQGANTEAFF	TGTGCCATCAGGGCTCAGGGGGCGAACACTGAAGCTTTCTTT	TRBD1	TRBJ1-1	NA	TRBV10-3
CASRQTGVSFGEQFF	TGTGCCAGCAGACAGACCGGCGTCAGCTTTGGTGAGCAGTTCTTC	NA	TRBJ2-1	NA	TRBV3-1/TRBV3-2
CASSSGTGADQPQHF	TGTGCCAGCAGTTCCGGGACAGGGGCCGATCAGCCCCAGCATTTT	TRBD1	TRBJ1-5	NA	TRBV28
CASSHSRDSSGNTIYF	TGCGCCAGCAGCCATTCGCGGGACAGCTCTGGAAACACCATATATTTT	TRBD1	TRBJ1-3	NA	TRBV4-1
CSVLGGVGNTIYF	TGCAGCGTCCTTGGAGGGGTCGGAAACACCATATATTTT	NA	TRBJ1-3	many	TRBV29-1
CASGPLTGGAGHTIYF	TGTGCTAGTGGCCCGTTAACAGGGGGCGCAGGCCACACCATATATTTT	TRBD1	TRBJ1-3	NA	TRBV12-5
CASSFFKTGSGYTF	TGTGCCAGCAGTTTCTTCAAGACAGGGTCTGGCTACACCTTC	TRBD1	TRBJ1-2	few	TRBV28
CASSQDQAGLSGNTIYF	TGTGCCAGCAGCCAAGATCAGGCAGGGCTCTCTGGAAACACCATATATTTT	NA	TRBJ1-3	NA	TRBV4-2
CASSLALMTGTEETQYF	TGCGCCAGCAGCTTGGCTCTTATGACAGGGACCGAAGAGACCCAGTACTTC	TRBD1	TRBJ2-5	once	TRBV5-1
CASSQSWDRGNYGYTF	TGTGCCAGCAGCCAAAGTTGGGACAGGGGTAACTATGGCTACACCTTC	TRBD1	TRBJ1-2	once	TRBV3-1/TRBV3-2
CASSSQGERSPLHF	TGTGCCAGCAGCTCGCAGGGGGAACGATCACCCCTCCACTTT	TRBD1	TRBJ1-6	NA	TRBV7-9